One sample yielded the 21 T cell receptor beta chains listed below, sequenced in a study of T cells after yellow fever vaccination. One entry per CDR3 protein results from TCRdb running MiXCR on the 5' RACE reads. The table lists some 260,000 distinct CDR3 sequences, about 5% of them singletons. Here the sequenced sample was CD4+ T cells sorted from PBMCs, taken on the day of the yellow fever booster vaccination. These receptors all stem from a man between 18 and 29 years old who received the YFV17D yellow fever vaccine.

This clonotype showed up just a few times. The genes are TRBV20-1 and TRBJ1-2, with unresolved D. This CDR3 has 11 amino acids. The V end was cut by 6 bases, the J end by 4 bases, with 9 bases between. The germline V gene encodes CDR1 DFQATT and CDR2 SNEGSKA (reference sequence). The CDR3 nucleotides are TGCAGTGCCCTTTCAGGCTATGGCTACACCTTC. Translating gives CSALSGYGYTF.

This clonotype was seen many times. The chain joins TRBV20-1 to TRBJ2-1, with 8 bases lining up with TRBD2. V dropped 4 bases and J dropped 5; count of bases not matched to a gene: 10. CDR1 is DFQATT and CDR2 is SNEGSKA in the germline V gene (reference sequence). The CDR3 has 15 residues. The CDR3 spells CSANHRGGPHNEQFF. The CDR3 nucleotides read TGCAGTGCTAACCACCGGGGGGGACCTCACAATGAGCAGTTCTTC.

The table lists this clonotype with many counts. This chain joins TRBV5-1 and TRBJ2-2; no reliable D call. CDR1 and CDR2 (germline): SGHRS, YFSETQ. The CDR3 contains 13 residues. V dropped 1 base and J dropped 6 bases, with 7 bases sitting between them. CDR3 nucleotides: TGCGCCAGCAGCTTGCAGAGCGCCGGGGAGCTGTTTTTT. Protein: CASSLQSAGELFF.

The genes are TRBV5-1 and TRBJ2-1; no definite D call. The V gene's germline CDR1 is SGHRS and CDR2 YFSETQ. V lost 2 bases and J lost 0, with 6 bases in between. The CDR3 extends over 14 amino acids. In nucleotides, the CDR3 is TGCGCCAGCAGCTTTGACACCTCCTACAATGAGCAGTTCTTC. This sequence encodes CASSFDTSYNEQFF.

This clonotype was picked up a small number of times. V and J are TRBV5-1 and TRBJ1-6, with D uncertain. CDR3 length: 15 amino acids. The V end was cut by 4 bases, the J end by 17 bases, with 25 bases between. The V gene's germline CDR1 is SGHRS and CDR2 YFSETQ. The CDR3: CASSPPPDGLHLVHF. In nucleotides, the CDR3 is TGCGCCAGCAGCCCTCCCCCCGATGGCCTCCATCTCGTCCACTTT.

The chain uses TRBV5-1 and TRBJ2-3; D is perhaps TRBD1 (6 bases). The CDR3 contains 14 residues. The V and J ends lost 3 bases and 5 bases respectively, with 13 bases between them. Per the germline V gene, CDR1 is SGHRS and CDR2 is YFSETQ. The CDR3 loop is CASSSDSPGDTQYF. The CDR3 bases are TGCGCCAGCAGCTCGGACAGTCCAGGAGATACGCAGTATTTT.

This clonotype was counted at least ten times. The chain combines TRBV4-3 with TRBJ2-1; the D gene is possibly TRBD2 (5 bases). Germline V CDR1 and CDR2: LGHNA, YSLEER. CDR3 length equals 18 residues. Trimming took off 2 bases at V and 1 base at J, with 18 bases between the two ends. The CDR3, as DNA: TGCGCCAGCAGCCAACTAGCCCCCTCCTACGAATCCTACAATGAGCAGTTCTTC. Its translation is CASSQLAPSYESYNEQFF.

The chain uses TRBV18 and TRBJ2-4; no reliable D call. The germline CDR1 and CDR2 sequences are KGHSH and LQKENI. V shed 6 bases and J shed 11 bases, with 14 bases lying between them. This CDR3 is built from 12 residues. The CDR3 DNA sequence: TGTGCCAGCTCTCCCTTCCCCAAATTTCAGTACTTC. It specifies CASSPFPKFQYF. The variable domain in full, with the rest retrieved from reference TRBV18 and TRBJ2-4, is NAGVMQNPRHLVRRRGQEARLRCSPMKGHSHVYWYRQLPEEGLKFMVYLQKENIIDESGMPKERFSAEFPKEGPSILRIQQVVRGDSAAYFCASSPFPKFQYFGAGTRLSVL.

CDR3 bases: TGTGCCACCAGCAGGAACTTGGGACAGGTCGGGGAGCTGTTTTTT. It translates to CATSRNLGQVGELFF. The chain links TRBV15 to TRBJ2-2, with 8 bases fitting TRBD1. J was trimmed by 7 bases and V by 3 bases; bases with no gene match: 7. From germline, CDR1 is LNHNV and CDR2 YYDKDF (reference sequence). CDR3 size: 15 residues.

The chain employs TRBV5-1 and TRBJ2-5; 10 bases are a match to TRBD1. This CDR3 contains 16 residues. V shed 5 bases and J 5 bases; nucleotides not matched to a gene: 12. From germline, CDR1 is SGHRS and CDR2 YFSETQ. The CDR3 DNA reads TGCGCCAGCAGACAGGTCGACAGGGGGCGAACGGAGACCCAGTACTTC. It specifies CASRQVDRGRTETQYF.

Many counts were recorded for this clonotype. The chain joins TRBV6-2 or TRBV6-3 to TRBJ2-3; the D gene is possibly TRBD2 (6 bases). The CDR3 covers 13 residues. Germline CDR1 reads MNHEY; CDR2 reads SVGEGT. The V and J ends lost 8 bases and 3 bases respectively, with 12 bases between them. The CDR3 nucleotides read TGTGCCAGCGTCGCAGGAGGGACAGATACGCAGTATTTT. Translation: CASVAGGTDTQYF.

The chain couples TRBV4-2 to TRBJ2-5; 12 bases match TRBD2. Unmatched junction bases numbered 11, after V lost 5 bases and J lost 1 base. CDR3 size: 18 residues. Germline CDR1 LGHNA, CDR2 YNFKEQ. CDR3 nucleotide sequence: TGTGCCAGCAGCGGCACTAGCGGGGGGCTTGGATTCCAAGAGACCCAGTACTTC. Translation: CASSGTSGGLGFQETQYF.

A few counts support this clonotype. This chain connects TRBV5-1 to TRBJ1-4, with D unresolved. Looked up from germline, CDR1 is SGHRS and CDR2 is YFSETQ. With 9 bases removed from V and 5 bases from J, the gap between germline ends came to 14 bases. The CDR3 runs 13 residues. CDR3 sequence: CANPTPTNEKLFF. CDR3 sequence (DNA): TGCGCCAACCCAACCCCCACAAATGAAAAACTGTTTTTT.

This clonotype was counted only a few times. The CDR3 loop is CASSPSGTDNEQFF. CDR3 in DNA: TGTGCCAGCTCACCGTCCGGGACAGACAATGAGCAGTTCTTC. The rearrangement joins TRBV18 to TRBJ2-1; 7 bases fit TRBD1. CDR1 and CDR2 (germline): KGHSH, LQKENI. This CDR3 comprises 14 residues. V was pared by 3 bases and J by 5 bases, with 4 bases of the junction left unmatched.

This clonotype was detected many times. The genes are TRBV5-1 and TRBJ1-1; D perhaps matches TRBD1 (6 bases). Germline V gene data show CDR1 as SGHRS and CDR2 as YFSETQ. Trimming shortened V by 4 bases and J by 7 bases, and 8 bases separated the two germline ends. The CDR3 loop spans 11 amino acids. CDR3 loop: CASSGQSEAFF. The CDR3 DNA sequence: TGCGCCAGCAGCGGACAGAGTGAAGCTTTCTTT.

This chain links TRBV7-2 with TRBJ1-2, with unresolved D. Germline CDR1 and CDR2: SGHTA and FQGNSA. CDR3 length: 13 residues. V was pared by 5 bases and J by 5 bases, with 12 bases between. The CDR3 region has the DNA TGTGCCAGCAGCCCCGAGTGGGGTTATGGCTACACCTTC. This translates into CASSPEWGYGYTF.

This clonotype was found a few times. The genes are TRBV5-6 and TRBJ2-2; TRBD2 matches at 13 bases. The V gene's germline CDR1 is SGHDT and CDR2 YYEEEE. The CDR3 runs to 18 residues. The V gene end was trimmed by 4 bases and the J gene end by 4 bases; junction bases not matched to a gene: 10. The CDR3 bases are TGTGCCAGCAGCACGGACAGGACTAGCGGGGGACCCACCGGGGAGCTGTTTTTT. Protein: CASSTDRTSGGPTGELFF.

The chain links TRBV9 to TRBJ1-2; tentatively, D is TRBD1 (5 bases). Between the trimmed V and J ends, which lost 0 bases and 5 bases, there was a span of 11 bases. This CDR3 contains 14 residues. Germline CDR1 is SGDLS and CDR2 is YYNGEE. CDR3 residues: CASSVAAGWYGYTF. CDR3 nucleotide sequence: TGTGCCAGCAGCGTAGCGGCAGGGTGGTATGGCTACACCTTC.

This clonotype appeared a few times. The chain joins TRBV4-2 to TRBJ1-2, with D unclear. The CDR3 loop spans 12 amino acids. Germline V gene data show CDR1 as LGHNA and CDR2 as YNFKEQ. V lost 0 bases and J 7 bases, leaving 6 bases between the germline ends. The CDR3 sequence: CASSQDGVGYTF. In nucleotides, the CDR3 is TGTGCCAGCAGCCAAGATGGGGTTGGCTACACCTTC.

The chain is built from TRBV6-2 or TRBV6-3 and TRBJ1-2, with D tentatively TRBD1 (5 bases). The CDR3 length is 18 residues. V lost 6 bases and J lost 0, with 23 bases in between. Germline-derived CDR1 and CDR2 are MNHEY and SVGEGT. The chain's CDR3 is CASSHRLLKGKANYGYTF. As DNA, the CDR3 is TGTGCCAGCAGCCACAGGCTACTAAAGGGGAAAGCTAACTATGGCTACACCTTC.

In its sample, this clonotype was seen a few times. The J gene is TRBJ2-4, the V gene TRBV2; 7 bases align to TRBD1. Germline CDR1 is SNHLY and CDR2 is FYNNEI. The V gene end was trimmed by 7 bases and the J gene end by 4 bases; junction bases not matched to a gene: 13. This CDR3 has 16 residues. The CDR3 spells CASNRDSPGGKNIQYF. The CDR3 nucleotides read TGTGCCAGCAACCGGGACAGCCCAGGGGGAAAAAACATTCAGTACTTC.